Listed below are T cell receptor beta chains from one sample, sequenced in a study of blood T cell repertoires in COVID-19. Sequencing was performed with immunoSEQ multiplex PCR; in TCRdb, only in-frame clones are kept and a portion is missing. Seen here are about 270,000 clones, roughly 84% observed once, and the top ten hold 8% to 9.5%. Sample: peripheral blood. The receptors shown here come from a human donor in a cohort sampled during active COVID-19. Both conserved end residues are trimmed from each CDR3.

CDR3 protein	V gene	J gene
ASSPGTGTIDQPQH	TRBV5-1	TRBJ1-5
ASSPIKSGSKPGELF	TRBV18	TRBJ2-2
ASSIRDRVLGTEAF	TRBV19	TRBJ1-1
SVEGTASYNEQF	TRBV29-1	TRBJ2-1
ASSGSDYGYT	TRBV10-2	TRBJ1-2
ASSQGGRGGRNAF	TRBV3-1/TRBV3-2	TRBJ1-1
ASSFSGVPYEQF	TRBV10-1	TRBJ2-1
ASSPQTGNTEAF	TRBV18	TRBJ1-1
ASSADRRNTEAF	TRBV2	TRBJ1-1
ASSLSGTGNTEAF	TRBV19	TRBJ1-1
ASSYPLQETQY	TRBV6-6	TRBJ2-5
ASSNRTGPIAEDTDTQY	TRBV21-1	TRBJ2-3
ASSGGDSSYEQY	TRBV9	TRBJ2-7
ASSLETARLSYEQY	TRBV5-8	TRBJ2-7
ASSFGQTYEQY	TRBV11-2	TRBJ2-7
ASSQEFPSKPNYGYT	TRBV4-2	TRBJ1-2
ASRPNSGTGELF	TRBV6-4	TRBJ2-2
ASSELWTTGELF	TRBV6-1	TRBJ2-2
ASSLGSLPGYNEQF	TRBV5-1	TRBJ2-1
ASSRLPGLAEYNEQF	TRBV6-2/TRBV6-3	TRBJ2-1
ASSLERFNVLT	TRBV7-3	TRBJ2-6
ASSKRGTGPYQPQH	TRBV19	TRBJ1-5
ASRYKWEAGANVLT	TRBV19	TRBJ2-6
ASSLFGTGAGYT	TRBV27	TRBJ1-2
ATSRATSGSILY	TRBV15	TRBJ2-3
ASSDSGQGPDTQY	TRBV6-5	TRBJ2-3
ATSQGGLTQH	TRBV24-1	TRBJ1-5
ASSIGQGGYSNQPQH	TRBV19	TRBJ1-5
ASSFTAPGADSPLH	TRBV5-8	TRBJ1-6
ASSLYLGGETQY	TRBV18	TRBJ2-5
ASSYGLAGGENEQF	TRBV5-5	TRBJ2-1
ATSRGLSYEQY	TRBV15	TRBJ2-7
ASSFTGGVTQY	TRBV5-8	TRBJ2-3
ASSQVTAGVGEKLF	TRBV4-3	TRBJ1-4
ASSLGASGTEAF	TRBV13	TRBJ1-1
ASSQEGLAGYTDTQY	TRBV3-1/TRBV3-2	TRBJ2-3
ASSIGVLLAGSTDTQY	TRBV19	TRBJ2-3
ASSLAAAGAYNEQF	TRBV7-6	TRBJ2-1
ASSLSGGVFSVQY	TRBV5-8	TRBJ2-7
ASSPVSYEQY	TRBV18	TRBJ2-7
ASSAPADPGLAGGFSYNEQF	TRBV5-1	TRBJ2-1
ASSYGVLAGPKVETQY	TRBV7-2	TRBJ2-5